In this sample, the clone carrying this T cell receptor (beta chain) turned up once. This sample stems from a study of blood T cell repertoires in COVID-19. Study background: Samples came from the United States, Italy and Spain, spanning acute and convalescent COVID-19. PBMCs, B-cell-depleted T cells, or T cells were the source of the cDNA or gDNA that made up the material.

In the authors' methods: Quantification of nucleated cells was approximated via reference gene primer amplification. The protocol was immunoSEQ multiplex PCR, while the TCRdb copy is restricted to in-frame clones and leaves out a portion. Clonal size and the V and J genes are those of that table, whereas D and trimming came from the DNA. The data show about 200,000 clones, about nine tenths seen once. The CDR3 consists of 18 residues. Losses at the gene ends were 5 bases for V and 2 bases for J; bases not matched to a gene: 14. The germline CDR1 and CDR2 sequences are PRHDT and FYEKMQ (reference sequence).

The source of this sequence is a man aged 60 to 75 who had recovered from COVID-19. The chain recombines TRBV13 with TRBJ2-5; 10 bases are a match to TRBD2. Sequenced material: peripheral blood. The CDR3 reads CASSLRGGLAPTQETQYF. In nucleotides, the CDR3 is TGTGCCAGCAGCCTAAGAGGGGGACTAGCGCCAACTCAAGAGACCCAGTACTTC.